This T cell receptor (beta chain) was captured by sequencing in a study of blood T cell repertoires in COVID-19. Study context: Collection of acute and convalescent COVID-19 samples took place in the United States, Italy and Spain. Nucleic acid was either cDNA or gDNA, and it came from T cells, B-cell-depleted T cells, or PBMCs.

This CDR3 contains 17 residues. J gave up 4 bases and V 5 bases, and 11 bases lay outside the gene matches. Germline CDR1 reads KGHSH; CDR2 reads LQKENI. TCRdb keeps only in-frame clones here, not all; method: immunoSEQ multiplex PCR. The table records approximately 87,000 clones, about four fifths of them present only once. The sample was peripheral blood. The rearrangement joins TRBV18 to TRBJ2-2; 9 bases are a match to TRBD2. The clonotype was recovered from a woman aged 80 or over with acute or convalescent COVID-19. As DNA, the CDR3 is TGTGCCAGCTCATCTGTTGGCGGGGGGGCCTTCACCGGGGAGCTGTTTTTT. It codes for CASSSVGGGAFTGELFF. The variable domain in full, completed from reference TRBV18 and TRBJ2-2, reads NAGVMQNPRHLVRRRGQEARLRCSPMKGHSHVYWYRQLPEEGLKFMVYLQKENIIDESGMPKERFSAEFPKEGPSILRIQQVVRGDSAAYFCASSSVGGGAFTGELFFGEGSRLTVL.